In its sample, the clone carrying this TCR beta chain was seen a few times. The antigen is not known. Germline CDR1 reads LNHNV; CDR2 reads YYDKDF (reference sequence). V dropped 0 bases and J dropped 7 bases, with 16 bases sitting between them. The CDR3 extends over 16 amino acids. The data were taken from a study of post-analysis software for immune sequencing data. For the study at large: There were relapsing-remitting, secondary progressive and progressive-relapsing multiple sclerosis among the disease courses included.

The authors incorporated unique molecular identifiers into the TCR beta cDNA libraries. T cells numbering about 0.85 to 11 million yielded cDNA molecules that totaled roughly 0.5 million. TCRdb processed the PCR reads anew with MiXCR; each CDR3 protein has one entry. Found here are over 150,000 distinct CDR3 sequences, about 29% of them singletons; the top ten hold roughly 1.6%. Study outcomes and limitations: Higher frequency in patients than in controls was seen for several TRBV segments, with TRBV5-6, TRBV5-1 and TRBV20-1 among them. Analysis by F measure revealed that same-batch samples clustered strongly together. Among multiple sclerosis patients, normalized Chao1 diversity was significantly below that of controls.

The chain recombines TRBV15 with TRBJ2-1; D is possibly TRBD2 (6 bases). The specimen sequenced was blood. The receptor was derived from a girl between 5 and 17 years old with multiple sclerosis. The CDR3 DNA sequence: TGTGCCACCAGCAGAGATCCTGCGGGGCTGGGAAATGAGCAGTTCTTC. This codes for CATSRDPAGLGNEQFF. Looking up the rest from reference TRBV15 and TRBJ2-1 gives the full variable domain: DAMVIQNPRYQVTQFGKPVTLSCSQTLNHNVMYWYQQKSSQAPKLLFHYYDKDFNNEADTPDNFQSRRPNTSFCFLDIRSPGLGDTAMYLCATSRDPAGLGNEQFFGPGTRLTVL.